This is a list of T cell receptor beta chains from one sample in a study of beta chain features in type 1 diabetes. Profiled with immunoSEQ multiplex PCR; TCRdb holds only in-frame clones, not every one. The table shows about 170,000 clones, with under 9.5% occurring only once. Sequencing was performed on central memory CD4+ T cells from blood. These TCRs come from a man younger than 30 with type 1 diabetes. The CDR3 runs from the conserved cysteine through the conserved F or W. Each record gives: clone size, D gene, V gene, J gene, CDR3 protein, CDR3 DNA. D genes are given only for firm matches. Not every row has a clone size; where given, it reads once, few, many or a size class.

>few|-|TRBV28|TRBJ1-6
CASSSEADYNSPLHF
TGTGCCAGCAGTTCAGAGGCGGACTATAATTCACCCCTCCACTTT
>-|TRBD1|TRBV7-9|TRBJ2-3
CASSFWTGGPYNSDTQYF
TGTGCCAGCAGCTTCTGGACAGGGGGCCCATACAATTCGGATACGCAGTATTTT
>-|TRBD1|TRBV30|TRBJ2-5
CAWSGGQGARETQYF
TGTGCCTGGAGCGGGGGACAGGGGGCTCGGGAGACCCAGTACTTC
>-|TRBD2|TRBV5-8|TRBJ2-5
CASSWGLAGKYF
TGTGCCAGCAGCTGGGGACTAGCGGGAAAGTACTTC
>-|TRBD2|TRBV19|TRBJ2-2
CATKSLAGGTGELFF
TGTGCCACCAAATCCCTAGCGGGGGGTACCGGGGAGCTGTTTTTT
>few|-|TRBV28|TRBJ1-6
CASSSGSQGGSPLHF
TGTGCCAGCAGTTCCGGGTCCCAGGGAGGGTCACCCCTCCACTTT
>few|-|TRBV7-9|TRBJ2-5
CASSFRGETQYF
TGTGCCAGCAGCTTTCGGGGGGAGACCCAGTACTTC
>-|-|TRBV7-9|TRBJ2-5
CASSLVPGYQETQYF
TGTGCCAGCAGCTTAGTTCCGGGGTACCAAGAGACCCAGTACTTC
>many|TRBD1|TRBV29-1|TRBJ2-1
CSVGGARDRDYNEQFF
TGCAGCGTAGGAGGAGCCCGGGACAGAGATTACAATGAGCAGTTCTTC
>-|TRBD1|TRBV5-1|TRBJ2-1
CASSLAGQGTNEQFF
TGCGCCAGCAGCTTGGCCGGACAGGGAACCAATGAGCAGTTCTTC
>-|-|TRBV9|TRBJ2-3
CASSVRGGGYTDTQYF
TGTGCCAGCAGCGTAAGAGGCGGGGGCTACACAGATACGCAGTATTTT
>-|-|TRBV7-9|TRBJ1-4
CASSTGEKLFF
TGTGCCAGCTCGACGGGTGAAAAACTGTTTTTT
>few|-|TRBV28|TRBJ2-7
CASSDYRVFKYEQYF
TGTGCCAGCAGTGATTACAGGGTTTTTAAGTACGAGCAGTACTTC
>few|-|TRBV13|TRBJ1-3
CASSRPVSGNTIYF
TGTGCCAGCAGTCGTCCCGTCTCTGGAAACACCATATATTTT
>-|-|TRBV15|TRBJ2-1
CATSRDRGQYNEQFF
TGTGCCACCAGCAGAGATCGTGGGCAGTACAATGAGCAGTTCTTC
>few|-|TRBV19|TRBJ2-2
CERAGELFF
TGTGAGCGGGCCGGGGAGCTGTTTTTT
>-|-|TRBV7-9|TRBJ2-7
CASSQQYEQYF
TGTGCCAGCAGCCAACAATACGAGCAGTACTTC
>few|-|TRBV29-1|TRBJ2-5
CSVGHRAETQYF
TGCAGCGTTGGGCACAGGGCAGAGACCCAGTACTTC